These 8 T cell receptor beta chains share one sample of origin, sequenced in a study of blood T cells in healthy people across ages. A sample-barcoded 5' primer and a J-beta primer mix were used in a second PCR of about 7 to 12 cycles. Each CDR3 protein gets one entry after TCRdb re-called the 5' RACE reads with MiXCR. The sample lists about 760,000 distinct CDR3 sequences, about 61% seen once, with roughly 24% in the top ten. The specimen sequenced was blood. These receptors were taken from a man aged 35 to 55 in good health.

This clonotype was picked up a small number of times. V usage is TRBV2 and J usage is TRBJ1-2, with D unresolved. Germline CDR1 reads SNHLY; CDR2 reads FYNNEI. The CDR3 spans 11 residues. The V and J ends lost 3 bases and 8 bases respectively, with 7 bases between them. The CDR3 sequence is CASSEIRGYTF. In DNA, the CDR3 is TGTGCCAGCAGTGAGATAAGGGGCTACACCTTC.

This clonotype was counted only a few times. The CDR3 spells CSVEEMFGPETQYF. The CDR3 coding sequence is TGCAGCGTTGAAGAAATGTTCGGCCCAGAGACCCAGTACTTC. The V gene is TRBV29-1, the J gene TRBJ2-5, with D hard to call. The length of the CDR3 is 14 residues. Germline loops: CDR1 SQVTM, CDR2 ANQGSEA. The V gene lost 0 bases and the J gene lost 4 bases, with 12 bases spanning the gap. Full variable domain (outside the CDR3, taken from reference TRBV29-1 and TRBJ2-5): SAVISQKPSRDICQRGTSLTIQCQVDSQVTMMFWYRQQPGQSLTLIATANQGSEATYESGFVIDKFPISRPNLTFSTLTVSNMSPEDSSIYLCSVEEMFGPETQYFGPGTRLLVL.

This chain links TRBV9 with TRBJ1-2; D may be TRBD1 (6 bases). The CDR3 runs 18 residues. Germline V lookup: CDR1 SGDLS, CDR2 YYNGEE. With 0 bases removed from V and 1 base from J, the gap between germline ends came to 19 bases. DNA for the CDR3: TGTGCCAGCAGCGTAGCTTGGCAGGGGTATGGATATAACTATGGCTACACCTTC. Its translation is CASSVAWQGYGYNYGYTF. The whole variable domain, remainder taken from reference TRBV9 and TRBJ1-2, is DSGVTQTPKHLITATGQRVTLRCSPRSGDLSVYWYQQSLDQGLQFLIQYYNGEERAKGNILERFSAQQFPDLHSELNLSSLELGDSALYFCASSVAWQGYGYNYGYTFGSGTRLTVV.

This clonotype appeared a few times. The V and J genes are TRBV7-2 and TRBJ2-3, with D perhaps matching TRBD2 (6 bases). V was clipped by 1 base and J by 8 bases, with 22 bases between them. Germline V CDR1 and CDR2: SGHTA, FQGNSA. This CDR3 is 17 amino acids long. The CDR3 reads CASSLDRAGRSEGTQYF. CDR3 in DNA: TGTGCCAGCAGCTTAGATCGAGCGGGCAGATCCGAGGGTACGCAGTATTTT.

This chain uses TRBV6-6 with TRBJ1-1; D remains unclear. Germline values: CDR1 MNHNY, CDR2 SVGAGI (reference sequence). This CDR3 contains 11 residues. V was clipped by 8 bases and J by 7 bases, with 11 bases between them. The CDR3 DNA follows: TGTGCCAGCGCATCTATTATTGAAGCTTTCTTT. Translation: CASASIIEAFF.

The chain's CDR3 is CSSTTGRGEKLFF. The CDR3 nucleotides read TGCAGCTCCACGACAGGGCGGGGTGAAAAACTGTTTTTT. V is TRBV29-1 and J is TRBJ1-4; 7 bases are shared with TRBD1. Germline CDR1 is SQVTM and CDR2 is ANQGSEA. The CDR3 length is 13 residues. J gave up 7 bases and V 8 bases, and 10 bases lay outside the gene matches.

The chain employs TRBV5-1 and TRBJ2-7; 8 bases line up with TRBD2. Germline loops: CDR1 SGHRS, CDR2 YFSETQ. Trimming removed 7 bases from V and 7 bases from J; junction bases left unmatched: 16. The CDR3 totals 15 residues. In DNA form, the CDR3 reads TGCGCCAGCTATAACCCGGGACTAGGTAACGGTGAGCAGTACTTC. Residues: CASYNPGLGNGEQYF.

This sequence joins TRBV2 and TRBJ1-5, with D possibly matching TRBD1 (5 bases). The CDR3 covers 14 residues. V lost 4 bases and J lost 7, with 14 bases in between. The germline V gene encodes CDR1 SNHLY and CDR2 FYNNEI. The CDR3 sequence: CASSGGNAGQPQHF. CDR3 DNA: TGTGCCAGCAGTGGGGGGAATGCCGGGCAGCCCCAGCATTTT.